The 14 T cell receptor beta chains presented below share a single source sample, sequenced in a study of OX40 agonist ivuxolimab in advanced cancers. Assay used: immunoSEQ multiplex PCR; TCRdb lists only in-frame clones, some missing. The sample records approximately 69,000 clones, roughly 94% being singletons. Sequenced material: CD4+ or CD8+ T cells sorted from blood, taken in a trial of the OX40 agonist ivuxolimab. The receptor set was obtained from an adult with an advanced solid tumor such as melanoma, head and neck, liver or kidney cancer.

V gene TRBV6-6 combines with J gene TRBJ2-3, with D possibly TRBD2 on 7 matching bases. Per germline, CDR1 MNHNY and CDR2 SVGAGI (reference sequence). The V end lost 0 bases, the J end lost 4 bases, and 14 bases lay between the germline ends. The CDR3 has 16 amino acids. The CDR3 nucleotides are TGTGCCAGCAGTTACTCGATGGGGGGGGGCGCAGATACGCAGTATTTT. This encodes CASSYSMGGGADTQYF.

CDR3 nucleotide sequence: TGTGCCAGCAGCTTAGGGACGAGAAGGGCCCCCTCTGGGGCCAACGTCCTGACTTTC. Protein product: CASSLGTRRAPSGANVLTF. This rearrangement joins TRBV7-2 to TRBJ2-6; no clear D gene. Per the germline V gene, CDR1 is SGHTA and CDR2 is FQGNSA. The CDR3 totals 19 residues. Between the trimmed V and J ends, which lost 1 base and 0 bases, there was a span of 16 bases.

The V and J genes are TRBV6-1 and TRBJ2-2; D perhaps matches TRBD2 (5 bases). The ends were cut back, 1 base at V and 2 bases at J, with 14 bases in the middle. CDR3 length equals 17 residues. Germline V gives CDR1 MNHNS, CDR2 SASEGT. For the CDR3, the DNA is TGTGCCAGCAGTGAAGATAAAGGGCGGGTTAACACCGGGGAGCTGTTTTTT. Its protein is CASSEDKGRVNTGELFF.

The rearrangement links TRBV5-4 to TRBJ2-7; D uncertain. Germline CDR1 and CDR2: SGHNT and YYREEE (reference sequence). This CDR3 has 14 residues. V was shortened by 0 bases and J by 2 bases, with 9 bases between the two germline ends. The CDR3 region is CASSLGGSTYEQYF. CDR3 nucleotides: TGTGCCAGCAGCTTGGGGGGATCAACCTACGAGCAGTACTTC.

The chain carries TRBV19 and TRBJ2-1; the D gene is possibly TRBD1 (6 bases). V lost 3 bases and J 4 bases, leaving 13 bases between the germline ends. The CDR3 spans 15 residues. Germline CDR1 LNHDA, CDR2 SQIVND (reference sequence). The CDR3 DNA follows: TGTGCCAGTAGTATCGGACAGTCCAATTACAATGAGCAGTTCTTC. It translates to CASSIGQSNYNEQFF.

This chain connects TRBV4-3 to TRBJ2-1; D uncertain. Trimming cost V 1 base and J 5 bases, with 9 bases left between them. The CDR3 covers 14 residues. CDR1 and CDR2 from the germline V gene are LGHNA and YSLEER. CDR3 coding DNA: TGCGCCAGCAGCCAAGGCCCTTATGACAATGAGCAGTTCTTC. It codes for CASSQGPYDNEQFF.

CDR3: CASSFLFRDSPYEQYF. The CDR3 DNA reads TGTGCCAGCAGTTTCTTATTTCGAGACAGCCCCTACGAGCAGTACTTC. J is TRBJ2-7 and V is TRBV27, with D perhaps TRBD1 (5 bases). Germline V gene data show CDR1 as MNHEY and CDR2 as SMNVEV (reference sequence). V was cut by 3 bases and J by 2 bases, with 17 bases left in between. The CDR3 has 16 residues.

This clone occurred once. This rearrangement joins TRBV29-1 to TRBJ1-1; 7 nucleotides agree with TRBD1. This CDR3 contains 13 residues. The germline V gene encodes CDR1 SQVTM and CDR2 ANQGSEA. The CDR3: CTTAGQGVTEAFF. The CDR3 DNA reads TGCACCACTGCAGGGCAGGGGGTCACTGAAGCTTTCTTT.

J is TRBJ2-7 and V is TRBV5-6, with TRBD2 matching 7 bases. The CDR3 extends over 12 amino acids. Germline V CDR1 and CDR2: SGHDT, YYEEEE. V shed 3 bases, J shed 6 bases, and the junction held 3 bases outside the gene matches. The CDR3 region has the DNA TGTGCCAGCAGCTCGGGAGGAGGCGAGCAGTACTTC. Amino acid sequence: CASSSGGGEQYF. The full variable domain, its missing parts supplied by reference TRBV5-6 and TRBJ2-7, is DAGVTQSPTHLIKTRGQQVTLRCSPKSGHDTVSWYQQALGQGPQFIFQYYEEEERQRGNFPDRFSGHQFPNYSSELNVNALLLGDSALYLCASSSGGGEQYFGPGTRLTVT.

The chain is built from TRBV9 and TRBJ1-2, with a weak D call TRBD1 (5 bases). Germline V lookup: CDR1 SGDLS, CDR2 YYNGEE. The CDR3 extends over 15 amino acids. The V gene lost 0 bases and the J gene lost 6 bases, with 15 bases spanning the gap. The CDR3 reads CASSVEWRGADGYTF. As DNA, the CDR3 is TGTGCCAGCAGCGTAGAATGGCGGGGCGCCGATGGCTACACCTTC.

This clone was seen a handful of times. In DNA form, the CDR3 reads TGTGCCAGCAGCCAAACAGGGGGCAGGACTGAAGCTTTCTTT. Amino acids: CASSQTGGRTEAFF. This rearrangement joins TRBV16 to TRBJ1-1; 9 bases align to TRBD1. Trimming took 2 bases from V and 5 from J; bases not matched to a gene: 3. This CDR3 is built from 14 residues. CDR1 is KGHSY and CDR2 is FQNENV in the germline V gene.

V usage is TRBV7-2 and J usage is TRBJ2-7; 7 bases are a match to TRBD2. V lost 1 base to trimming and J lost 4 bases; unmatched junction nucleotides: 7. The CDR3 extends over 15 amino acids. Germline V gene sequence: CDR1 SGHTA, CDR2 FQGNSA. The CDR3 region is CASSLVGEGLYEQYF. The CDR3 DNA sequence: TGTGCCAGCAGCTTAGTAGGGGAGGGGTTGTACGAGCAGTACTTC.

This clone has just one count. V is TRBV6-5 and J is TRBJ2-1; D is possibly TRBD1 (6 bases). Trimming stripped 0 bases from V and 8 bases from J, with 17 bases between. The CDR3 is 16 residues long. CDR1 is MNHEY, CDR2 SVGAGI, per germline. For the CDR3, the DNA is TGTGCCAGCAGTTACTCGATAGGGGGTTCGTTCGATGAGCAGTTCTTC. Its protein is CASSYSIGGSFDEQFF.

CDR3 amino acids: CASSERGYYEQYF. CDR3 DNA: TGTGCCAGCAGTGAAAGAGGCTACTACGAGCAGTACTTC. The rearrangement links TRBV6-1 to TRBJ2-7; D is uncertain. This CDR3 is built from 13 residues. The germline CDR1 and CDR2 sequences are MNHNS and SASEGT. V was shortened by 2 bases and J by 3 bases, with 8 bases between the two germline ends.